The clone carrying this T cell receptor (beta chain) has a count of ten or more. Its antigen is as yet unknown. After constant-region reverse-primer amplification, full-length variable regions underwent semi-nested PCR with Nested Universal Primer A. TCRdb independently ran MiXCR on the 5' RACE reads; one entry per CDR3 protein. In the table there are roughly 45,000 distinct CDR3 sequences, 25% to 35% of which are singletons. General study findings and limits: Tumor Tregs overlapped most with tumor, then blood, naive CD4+ cells. In terms of TCR gene usage, tumor memory CD4+ T cells clustered together with blood and lymph node memory CD4+ cells, as well as with lymph node naive CD4+ cells.

The sample taken for sequencing was tumor-infiltrating memory CD4+ T cells sorted from the breast tumor. As to subset: memory CD4+ T cells, CD4+CD45RO+CD25-. This clonotype originated in a female donor with breast cancer.

The CDR3 DNA is TGCAGTGCTACTAAACAGAACACAGATACGCAGTATTTT. Residues: CSATKQNTDTQYF. This sequence joins TRBV20-1 and TRBJ2-3, with no clear D. Deletions cut 4 bases from V and 2 bases from J, with 10 bases between. The CDR3 is 13 residues long. Germline CDR1 and CDR2: DFQATT and SNEGSKA (reference sequence).